This T cell receptor (beta chain) came from a study of blood T cell repertoires in COVID-19. The wider study: Samples of COVID-19 (acute and convalescent) were obtained from the United States, Italy and Spain. PBMCs, B-cell-depleted T cells, or T cells provided the cDNA or gDNA that made up the material.

Germline-derived CDR1 and CDR2 are LNHDA and SQIVND (reference sequence). The CDR3 is 13 residues long. With 6 bases removed from V and 2 bases from J, the gap between germline ends came to 8 bases. How the authors handled the data: Scientists estimated how many nucleated cells there were by amplifying reference gene primers. The protocol was immunoSEQ multiplex PCR, while the TCRdb copy is restricted to in-frame clones and leaves out a portion. From that table come the V and J calls and clone size; the DNA was used to work out D and trimming. The sample includes 180,000 or so clones, more than 70% of them seen just once. In this sample, this clone turned up a few times.

Sequencing was done on a sample of peripheral blood. This clonotype was sampled from a woman aged 80 or older with active or convalescent COVID-19. V is TRBV19 and J is TRBJ2-1; D uncertain. The CDR3 protein is CASRHPPYNEQFF. The DNA for the CDR3 is TGTGCCAGTAGACACCCTCCCTACAATGAGCAGTTCTTC.